This TCR beta chain was sequenced in a study of shared clonotypes between healthy human individuals. The protocol was immunoSEQ multiplex PCR, while the TCRdb copy is restricted to in-frame clones and leaves out a portion. Seen here are over 2,000,000 clones, 93% observed once, and the top ten hold about 1.6%. V dropped 5 bases and J dropped 0 bases, with 14 bases sitting between them. The CDR3 length is 15 residues. The germline V gene has CDR1 MDHEN and CDR2 SYDVKM. Naive-designated CD8 cells lacked CD45RO, were positively enriched for CCR7, and omitted terminally differentiated effector memory CD45RA+ cells.

This chain connects TRBV28 to TRBJ2-7; maybe TRBD2 (6 bases). The origin of this receptor is a man aged 18 to 30 in good health. Some clones in this sample may be carry-over from other donors' samples. The sequencing input was naive CD8+ T cells from PBMCs. The CDR3 nucleotides are TGTGCCAGCAGTCCCTGGGGGGAGCTCTCCTACGAGCAGTACTTC. Residues: CASSPWGELSYEQYF. Full variable domain (remainder filled in from reference TRBV28 and TRBJ2-7): DVKVTQSSRYLVKRTGEKVFLECVQDMDHENMFWYRQDPGLGLRLIYFSYDVKMKEKGDIPEGYSVSREKKERFSLILESASTNQTSMYLCASSPWGELSYEQYFGPGTRLTVT.